The 21 T cell receptor beta chains listed next were all sequenced from one sample in a study of T cell responses to AZD1222 COVID-19 vaccine. Clones were read by immunoSEQ multiplex PCR, and TCRdb kept only the in-frame ones, dropping some. The sample lists over 150,000 clones, approximately 90% occurring once. The source material was peripheral blood, sampled 28 days after the second AZD1222 dose. The receptors were gathered from an adult who received the AZD1222 COVID-19 vaccine.

The V and J genes are TRBV18 and TRBJ1-1; D call uncertain. Deletions cut 5 bases from V and 1 base from J, with 8 bases between. Germline assignment: CDR1 KGHSH and CDR2 LQKENI. CDR3 size: 13 residues. CDR3 in DNA: TGTGCCAGCTCATCATCAGGGAACACTGAAGCTTTCTTT. As protein: CASSSSGNTEAFF.

The rearrangement uses TRBV7-2 and TRBJ1-2, with TRBD1 matching 9 bases. V shed 5 bases and J 4 bases; nucleotides not matched to a gene: 5. The CDR3 consists of 14 residues. In germline, CDR1 is SGHTA, CDR2 FQGNSA. CDR3 DNA sequence: TGTGCCAGCAGCGGTGGGACAGGGTCCTATGGCTACACCTTC. Protein: CASSGGTGSYGYTF.

The chain is built from TRBV19 and TRBJ1-1; D unresolved. CDR1 LNHDA and CDR2 SQIVND come from the germline V gene (reference sequence). V was pared by 5 bases and J by 0 bases, with 10 bases between. The CDR3 runs 14 residues. The CDR3 DNA sequence: TGTGCCAGTAGTTCTGGGAACATGAACACTGAAGCTTTCTTT. Residues: CASSSGNMNTEAFF.

This chain uses TRBV2 with TRBJ1-2; perhaps TRBD1 as D (6 bases). The CDR3 contains 14 residues. The V gene lost 6 bases and the J gene lost 5 bases, with 16 bases spanning the gap. Per germline, CDR1 SNHLY and CDR2 FYNNEI. CDR3 sequence (DNA): TGTGCCAGCAGAGTTACAGGGACCCTTTATGGCTACACCTTC. It yields the protein CASRVTGTLYGYTF.

This chain links TRBV5-1 with TRBJ1-1; D unresolved. Germline V gives CDR1 SGHRS, CDR2 YFSETQ. The CDR3 sequence is 13 residues long. V was shortened by 0 bases and J by 0 bases, with 3 bases between the two germline ends. CDR3 region: CASSLDLNTEAFF. CDR3 bases: TGCGCCAGCAGCTTGGACTTGAACACTGAAGCTTTCTTT.

CDR3 in DNA: TGTGCCAGCAGCTTGGGGCGAGAGCAGTTCTTC. It encodes CASSLGREQFF. The genes are TRBV7-9 and TRBJ2-1, with a possible D match to TRBD1 (5 bases). The length of the CDR3 is 11 residues. V was clipped by 3 bases and J by 10 bases, with 7 bases between them. Per the germline V gene, CDR1 is SEHNR and CDR2 is FQNEAQ (reference sequence). Drawing the rest from reference TRBV7-9 and TRBJ2-1, the complete variable domain is DTGVSQNPRHKITKRGQNVTFRCDPISEHNRLYWYRQTLGQGPEFLTYFQNEAQLEKSRLLSDRFSAERPKGSFSTLEIQRTEQGDSAMYLCASSLGREQFFGPGTRLTVL.

The gene calls are TRBV30 and TRBJ2-7; 9 positions agree with TRBD1. The V and J ends lost 3 bases and 4 bases, in that order; junction bases with no gene match: 7. The CDR3 has 14 amino acids. Germline CDR1 and CDR2: GTSNPN and SVGIG (reference sequence). DNA of the CDR3: TGTGCCTGGAGGCAAGTAGGACAGGGGTACGAGCAGTACTTC. Its translation is CAWRQVGQGYEQYF.

The rearrangement links TRBV19 to TRBJ1-5; D is ambiguous. Germline-derived CDR1 and CDR2 are LNHDA and SQIVND (reference sequence). V lost 6 bases and J lost 3, with 6 bases in between. CDR3 length: 12 amino acids. CDR3 DNA sequence: TGTGCCAGTAGCACACACAATCAGCCCCAGCATTTT. Amino acids: CASSTHNQPQHF.

DNA for the CDR3: TGTGCCAGCAGCTTGATGTCTCAGACAGGTGAAAAACTGTTTTTT. Its protein product is CASSLMSQTGEKLFF. The chain couples TRBV5-6 to TRBJ1-4, with a possible D match to TRBD1 (6 bases). The CDR3 runs to 15 residues. V shed 1 base and J shed 7 bases, with 14 bases lying between them. Germline V lookup: CDR1 SGHDT, CDR2 YYEEEE.

The genes are TRBV27 and TRBJ2-7, with TRBD1 matching over 8 bases. In germline, CDR1 is MNHEY, CDR2 SMNVEV (reference sequence). The CDR3 consists of 14 residues. V gave up 7 bases and J gave up 2 bases; unmatched junction bases: 7. CDR3 nucleotides: TGTGCCAGCAATCGACTGGACAGGGCCTACGAGCAGTACTTC. Translated, it gives CASNRLDRAYEQYF.

Notes on this clone: At the DNA level, this CDR3 is encoded by other sequences in the same sample as well. CDR3 region: CASSLSANYGYTF. CDR3 bases: TGTGCCAGCAGCTTGTCAGCGAACTATGGCTACACCTTC. This chain joins TRBV7-9 and TRBJ1-2, with D uncertain. The CDR3 is made up of 13 amino acids. CDR1 and CDR2 (germline): SEHNR, FQNEAQ (reference sequence). V lost 3 bases to trimming and J lost 2 bases, with 7 bases between them.

The chain is built from TRBV27 and TRBJ1-2; D ambiguous. The CDR3 has 17 amino acids. CDR1 and CDR2 from the germline V gene are MNHEY and SMNVEV (reference sequence). Trimming removed 6 bases at V and 3 bases at J, with 23 bases between. Written as DNA, the CDR3 is TGTGCCAGCAGCCCTTCCCTCATGACGCATGGGGACTATGGCTACACCTTC. This codes for CASSPSLMTHGDYGYTF.

There are a few counts of this clone. The chain links TRBV2 to TRBJ1-2, with TRBD1 matching over 7 bases. J lost 2 bases, V lost 6 bases, and 6 bases had no gene match. CDR1 is SNHLY, CDR2 FYNNEI, per germline. The CDR3 has 14 residues. In DNA, the CDR3 is TGTGCCAGCAGCCGGGACAGACCGAACTATGGCTACACCTTC. Translating it yields CASSRDRPNYGYTF.

The rearrangement uses TRBV9 and TRBJ1-2; unclear D gene. Per germline, CDR1 SGDLS and CDR2 YYNGEE. Between the trimmed V and J ends, which lost 4 bases and 1 base, there was a span of 11 bases. The CDR3 has 14 residues. CDR3 sequence: CASSSGVINYGYTF. CDR3 coding DNA: TGTGCCAGCAGCTCCGGAGTGATTAACTATGGCTACACCTTC.

This chain uses TRBV25-1 with TRBJ2-7, with D perhaps matching TRBD2 (5 bases). Germline CDR1 and CDR2: MGHDK and SYGVNS. This CDR3 is 11 amino acids long. Trimming took 5 bases from V and 5 from J, leaving 7 bases between them. CDR3 sequence reads: CASSRGNEQYF. For the CDR3, the DNA is TGTGCCAGCAGTCGGGGAAACGAGCAGTACTTC.

The J gene is TRBJ2-1, the V gene TRBV9; the D gene is possibly TRBD2 (6 bases). Germline CDR1 is SGDLS and CDR2 is YYNGEE. CDR3 length: 13 amino acids. V was pared by 2 bases and J by 7 bases, with 10 bases between. The CDR3 region has the DNA TGTGCCAGCAGCGTGCCGGGGGATAATGAGCAGTTCTTC. This translates into CASSVPGDNEQFF.

The V and J genes are TRBV19 and TRBJ1-2; 12 nucleotides align to TRBD1. Trimming took 4 bases from V and 6 from J; bases not matched to a gene: 12. The CDR3 is made up of 17 amino acids. The germline V gene has CDR1 LNHDA and CDR2 SQIVND (reference sequence). The CDR3 is CASSTGTGGRLGNGYTF. CDR3 DNA sequence: TGTGCCAGTAGTACCGGGACAGGGGGCCGCTTAGGGAATGGCTACACCTTC.

V is TRBV7-2 and J is TRBJ2-3; 9 positions match TRBD2. Germline V gives CDR1 SGHTA, CDR2 FQGNSA. The CDR3 is made up of 15 amino acids. Trimming took 5 bases from V and 4 from J; bases not matched to a gene: 7. CDR3 sequence reads: CASSLYRGGADTQYF. In DNA, the CDR3 is TGTGCCAGCAGCCTATATCGCGGGGGGGCAGATACGCAGTATTTT.

The V gene is TRBV6-2 or TRBV6-3, the J gene TRBJ1-5, with 7 positions matching TRBD1. This CDR3 comprises 14 residues. V lost 4 bases and J lost 4; bases outside the gene matches: 4. Germline V gene data show CDR1 as MNHEY and CDR2 as SVGEGT. CDR3 sequence: CASSSGTENQPQHF. CDR3 coding DNA: TGTGCCAGCAGTTCCGGGACAGAAAATCAGCCCCAGCATTTT.

The chain couples TRBV19 to TRBJ1-2; a possible D gene is TRBD1 (5 bases). The CDR3 has 15 residues. Germline-derived CDR1 and CDR2 are LNHDA and SQIVND (reference sequence). With 0 bases removed from V and 4 bases from J, the gap between germline ends came to 12 bases. CDR3 sequence reads: CASSIDPAGPYGYTF. DNA for the CDR3: TGTGCCAGTAGTATAGATCCAGCGGGGCCCTATGGCTACACCTTC.

The chain joins TRBV28 to TRBJ1-3; no definite D call. CDR1 and CDR2 (germline): MDHEN, SYDVKM. The CDR3 consists of 13 residues. Trimming removed 8 bases from V and 9 bases from J, with 17 bases in between. The CDR3 DNA is TGTGCCAGCCCCACGCCGGAGGGCGGCACCATATATTTT. The encoded protein is CASPTPEGGTIYF.